Presented here are 3 T cell receptor beta chains from one specimen sequenced in a study of blood T cells in healthy people across ages. For the second PCR, which ran for roughly 6 to 12 cycles, a sample-barcoded 5' primer and a J-beta primer mix were used. TCRdb re-called the 5' RACE reads with MiXCR, one entry per CDR3 protein. This table holds roughly 900,000 distinct CDR3 sequences, 45% to 50% found once. The specimen sequenced was blood. The receptor source for this set is a man aged 30-40 years in good health.

The sample holds a few counts of this clonotype. The V call is TRBV4-1, the J call TRBJ2-7; weak D call: TRBD2 (5 bases). The CDR3 is 15 residues long. Deletions cut 0 bases from V and 2 bases from J, with 11 bases between. Germline values: CDR1 MGHRA, CDR2 YSYEKL. CDR3 loop: CASSQEEKGAYEQYF. CDR3 sequence (DNA): TGCGCCAGCAGCCAAGAAGAAAAGGGAGCCTACGAGCAGTACTTC.

The chain combines TRBV7-2 with TRBJ2-4; the match to TRBD2 covers 7 bases. V lost 1 base and J lost 1; bases outside the gene matches: 7. This CDR3 has 17 amino acids. The V gene's germline CDR1 is SGHTA and CDR2 FQGNSA. CDR3 region: CASSLESWGGAKNIQYF. Written as DNA, the CDR3 is TGTGCCAGCAGCTTAGAATCTTGGGGGGGGGCCAAAAACATTCAGTACTTC.

A few counts support this clonotype. The chain recombines TRBV20-1 with TRBJ2-3; D possibly corresponds to TRBD2 (5 bases). Germline lookup yields CDR1 DFQATT and CDR2 SNEGSKA (reference sequence). The CDR3 totals 14 residues. Trimming cost V 3 bases and J 3 bases, with 13 bases left between them. The DNA for the CDR3 is TGCAGTGCTAGTGGGTCGGGGTGGACAGATACGCAGTATTTT. This gives the protein CSASGSGWTDTQYF.